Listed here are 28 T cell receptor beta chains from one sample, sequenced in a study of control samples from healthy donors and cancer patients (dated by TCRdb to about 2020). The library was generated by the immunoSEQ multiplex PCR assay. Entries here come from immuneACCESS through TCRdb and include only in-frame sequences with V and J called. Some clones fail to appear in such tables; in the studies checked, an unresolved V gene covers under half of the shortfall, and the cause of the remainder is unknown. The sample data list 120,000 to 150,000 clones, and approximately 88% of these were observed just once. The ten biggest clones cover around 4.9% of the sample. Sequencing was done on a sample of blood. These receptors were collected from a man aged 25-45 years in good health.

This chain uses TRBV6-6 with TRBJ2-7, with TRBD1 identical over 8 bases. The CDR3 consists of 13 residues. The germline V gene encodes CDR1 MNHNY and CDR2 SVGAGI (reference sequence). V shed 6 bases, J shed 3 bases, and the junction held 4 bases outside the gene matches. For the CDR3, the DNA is TGTGCCAGCAGAACAGGGGGAGACTACGAGCAGTACTTC. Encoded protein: CASRTGGDYEQYF.

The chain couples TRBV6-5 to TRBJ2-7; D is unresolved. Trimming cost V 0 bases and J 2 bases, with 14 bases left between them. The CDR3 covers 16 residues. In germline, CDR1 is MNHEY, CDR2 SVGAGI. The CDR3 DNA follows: TGTGCCAGCAGTTACTCGGGCAACCATGCACCCTACGAGCAGTACTTC. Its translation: CASSYSGNHAPYEQYF.

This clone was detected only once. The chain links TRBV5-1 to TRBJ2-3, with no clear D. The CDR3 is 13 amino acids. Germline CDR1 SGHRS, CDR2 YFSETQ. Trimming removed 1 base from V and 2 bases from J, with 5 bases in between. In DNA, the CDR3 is TGCGCCAGCAGCTTGAGAGTCACAGATACGCAGTATTTT. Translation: CASSLRVTDTQYF.

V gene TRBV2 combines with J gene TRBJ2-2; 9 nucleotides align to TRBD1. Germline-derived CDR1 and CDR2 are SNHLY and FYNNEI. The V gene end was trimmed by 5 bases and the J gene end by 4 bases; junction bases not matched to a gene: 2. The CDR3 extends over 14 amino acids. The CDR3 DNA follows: TGTGCCAGCAGTCCGACAGGGGGCACCGGGGAGCTGTTTTTT. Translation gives CASSPTGGTGELFF.

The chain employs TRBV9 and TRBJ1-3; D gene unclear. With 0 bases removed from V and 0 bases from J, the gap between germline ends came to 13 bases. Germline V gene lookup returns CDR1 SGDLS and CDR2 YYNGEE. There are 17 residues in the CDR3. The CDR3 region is CASSVEGLSNSGNTIYF. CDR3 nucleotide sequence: TGTGCCAGCAGCGTAGAAGGACTTTCTAACTCTGGAAACACCATATATTTT.

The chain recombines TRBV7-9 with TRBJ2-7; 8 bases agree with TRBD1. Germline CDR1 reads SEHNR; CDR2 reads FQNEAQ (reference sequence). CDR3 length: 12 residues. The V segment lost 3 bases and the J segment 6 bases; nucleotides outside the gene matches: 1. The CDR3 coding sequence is TGTGCCAGCAGCTTGGACAGGGTCGAGCAGTACTTC. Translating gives CASSLDRVEQYF.

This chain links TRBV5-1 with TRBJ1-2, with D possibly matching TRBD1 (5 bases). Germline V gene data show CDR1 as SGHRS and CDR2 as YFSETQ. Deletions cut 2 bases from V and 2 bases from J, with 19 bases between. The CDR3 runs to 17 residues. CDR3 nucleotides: TGCGCCAGCAGCTTCTCAGAAGGGTGGTGGGGGAACTATGGCTACACCTTC. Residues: CASSFSEGWWGNYGYTF.

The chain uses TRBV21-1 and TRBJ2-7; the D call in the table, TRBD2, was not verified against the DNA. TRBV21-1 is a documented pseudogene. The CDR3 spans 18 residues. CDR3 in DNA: TGTGCCAGCACCGCTAGCGGGGCCCTAACCCCGAGCTCCTACGAGCAGTACTTC. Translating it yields CASTASGALTPSSYEQYF.

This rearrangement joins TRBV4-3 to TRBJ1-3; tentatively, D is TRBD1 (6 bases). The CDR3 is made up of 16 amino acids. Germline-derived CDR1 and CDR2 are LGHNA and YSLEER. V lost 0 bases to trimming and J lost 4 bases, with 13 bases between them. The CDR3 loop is CASSQDMGARGNTIYF. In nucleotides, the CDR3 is TGCGCCAGCAGCCAAGATATGGGGGCGCGAGGAAACACCATATATTTT.

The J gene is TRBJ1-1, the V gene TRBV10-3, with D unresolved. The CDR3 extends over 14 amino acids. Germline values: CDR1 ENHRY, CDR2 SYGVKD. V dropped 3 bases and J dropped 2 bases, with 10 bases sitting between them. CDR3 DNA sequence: TGTGCCATCAGTGACTCGGGGTCCAACACTGAAGCTTTCTTT. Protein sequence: CAISDSGSNTEAFF.

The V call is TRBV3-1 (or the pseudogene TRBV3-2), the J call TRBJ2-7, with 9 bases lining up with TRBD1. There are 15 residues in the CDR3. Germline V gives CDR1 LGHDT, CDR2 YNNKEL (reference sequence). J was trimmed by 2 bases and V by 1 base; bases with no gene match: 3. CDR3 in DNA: TGTGCCAGCAGCCAAGGGAGGACAGGGGCCTACGAGCAGTACTTC. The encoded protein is CASSQGRTGAYEQYF.

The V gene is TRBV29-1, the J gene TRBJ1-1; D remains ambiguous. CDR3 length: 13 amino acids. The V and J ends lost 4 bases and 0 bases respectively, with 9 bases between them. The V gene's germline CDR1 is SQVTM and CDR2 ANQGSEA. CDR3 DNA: TGCAGCGTTGGTGGGGTCATGAACACTGAAGCTTTCTTT. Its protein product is CSVGGVMNTEAFF.

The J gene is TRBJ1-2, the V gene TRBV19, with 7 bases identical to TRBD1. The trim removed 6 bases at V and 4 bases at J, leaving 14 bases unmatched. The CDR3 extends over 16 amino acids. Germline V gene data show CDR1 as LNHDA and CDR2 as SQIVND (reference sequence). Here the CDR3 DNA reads TGTGCCAGTAGACCCCCCTACAGGGGCGCAGGCTATGGCTACACCTTC. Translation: CASRPPYRGAGYGYTF.

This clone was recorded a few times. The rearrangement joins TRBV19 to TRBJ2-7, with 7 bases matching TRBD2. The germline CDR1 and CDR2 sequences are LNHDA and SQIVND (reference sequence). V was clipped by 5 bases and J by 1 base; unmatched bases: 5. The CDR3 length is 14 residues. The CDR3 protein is CASSLREKSYEQYF. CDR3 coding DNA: TGTGCCAGTAGTTTGCGGGAGAAATCCTACGAGCAGTACTTC.

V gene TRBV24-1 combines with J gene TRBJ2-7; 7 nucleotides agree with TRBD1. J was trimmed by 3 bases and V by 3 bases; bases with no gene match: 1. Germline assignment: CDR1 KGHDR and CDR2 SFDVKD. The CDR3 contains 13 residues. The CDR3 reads CATSDDRVYEQYF. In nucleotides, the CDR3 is TGTGCCACCAGTGATGACAGGGTCTACGAGCAGTACTTC.

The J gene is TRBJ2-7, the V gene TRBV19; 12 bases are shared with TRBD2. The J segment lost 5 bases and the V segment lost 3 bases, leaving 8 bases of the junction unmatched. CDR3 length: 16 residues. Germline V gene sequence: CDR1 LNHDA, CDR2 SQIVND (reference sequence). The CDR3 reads CASSMSLAGGQHEQYF. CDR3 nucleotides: TGTGCCAGTAGTATGTCACTAGCGGGAGGACAACACGAGCAGTACTTC.

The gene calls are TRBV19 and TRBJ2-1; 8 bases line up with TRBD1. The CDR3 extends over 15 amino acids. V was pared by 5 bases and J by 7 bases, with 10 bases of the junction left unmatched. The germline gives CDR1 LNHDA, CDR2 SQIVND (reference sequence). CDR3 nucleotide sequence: TGTGCCAGTAGTTACCGACAGGGGAATGTGAATGAGCAGTTCTTC. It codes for CASSYRQGNVNEQFF.

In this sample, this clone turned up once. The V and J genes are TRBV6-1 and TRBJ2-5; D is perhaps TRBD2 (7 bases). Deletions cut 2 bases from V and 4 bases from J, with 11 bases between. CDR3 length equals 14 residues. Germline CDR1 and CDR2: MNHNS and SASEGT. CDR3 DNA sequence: TGTGCCAGCAGTGAACCGGGGGGCGGAGAGACCCAGTACTTC. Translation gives CASSEPGGGETQYF.

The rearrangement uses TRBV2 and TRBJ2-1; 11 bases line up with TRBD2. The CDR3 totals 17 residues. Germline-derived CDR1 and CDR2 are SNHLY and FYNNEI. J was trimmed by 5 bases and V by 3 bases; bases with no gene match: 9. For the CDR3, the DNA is TGTGCCAGCAGTGATACGCTACTAGCGGGAGTCGACAATGAGCAGTTCTTC. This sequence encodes CASSDTLLAGVDNEQFF.

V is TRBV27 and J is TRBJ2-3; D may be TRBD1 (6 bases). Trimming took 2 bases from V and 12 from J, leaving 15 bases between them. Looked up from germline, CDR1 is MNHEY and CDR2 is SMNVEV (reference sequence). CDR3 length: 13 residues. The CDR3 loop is CASSLNGRDTQYF. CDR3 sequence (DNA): TGTGCCAGCAGTTTAAACGGCAGGGACACTCAGTATTTT.

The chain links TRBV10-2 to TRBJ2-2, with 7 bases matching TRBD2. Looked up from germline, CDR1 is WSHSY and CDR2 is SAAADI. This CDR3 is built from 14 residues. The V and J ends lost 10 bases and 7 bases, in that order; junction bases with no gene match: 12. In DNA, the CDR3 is TGCGCCACCACCTTTGGGGGGGGGAGCGGGGAGCTGTTTTTT. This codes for CATTFGGGSGELFF.

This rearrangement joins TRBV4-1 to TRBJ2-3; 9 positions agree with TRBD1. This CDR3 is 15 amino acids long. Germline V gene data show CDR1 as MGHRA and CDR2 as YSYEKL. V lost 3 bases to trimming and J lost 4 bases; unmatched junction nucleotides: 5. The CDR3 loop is CASSQGQGPADTQYF. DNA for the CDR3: TGCGCCAGCAGCCAGGGACAGGGTCCGGCAGATACGCAGTATTTT.

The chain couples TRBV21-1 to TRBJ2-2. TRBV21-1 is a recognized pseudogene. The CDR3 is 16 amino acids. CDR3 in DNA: TGTGCCAGCAGCAAAGTGGACCGAATGGGGACCGGGGAGCTGTTTTTT. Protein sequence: CASSKVDRMGTGELFF.

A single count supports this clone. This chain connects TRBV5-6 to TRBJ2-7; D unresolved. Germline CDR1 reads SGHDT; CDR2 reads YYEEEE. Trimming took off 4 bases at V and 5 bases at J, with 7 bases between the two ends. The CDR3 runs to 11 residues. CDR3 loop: CASSEEHEQYF. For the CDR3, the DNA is TGTGCCAGCAGCGAGGAACACGAGCAGTACTTC.

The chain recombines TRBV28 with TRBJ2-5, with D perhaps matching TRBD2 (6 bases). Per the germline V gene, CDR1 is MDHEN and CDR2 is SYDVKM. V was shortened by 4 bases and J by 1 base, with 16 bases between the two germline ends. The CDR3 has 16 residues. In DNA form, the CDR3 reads TGTGCCAGCAGTTCTTCTGGACGGGGGTTCCAAGAGACCCAGTACTTC. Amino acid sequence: CASSSSGRGFQETQYF.

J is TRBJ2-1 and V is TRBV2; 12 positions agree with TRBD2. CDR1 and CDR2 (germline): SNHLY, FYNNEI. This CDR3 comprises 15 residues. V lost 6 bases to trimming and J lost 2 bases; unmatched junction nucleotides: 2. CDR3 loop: CASRLAGGTYNEQFF. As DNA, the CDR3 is TGTGCCAGCAGACTAGCGGGGGGCACCTACAATGAGCAGTTCTTC.

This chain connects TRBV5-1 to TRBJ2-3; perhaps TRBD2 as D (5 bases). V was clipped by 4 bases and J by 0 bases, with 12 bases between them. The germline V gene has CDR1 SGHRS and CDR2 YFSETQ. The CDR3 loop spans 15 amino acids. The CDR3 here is CASSPTGGSTDTQYF. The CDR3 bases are TGCGCCAGCAGCCCGACGGGCGGGAGCACAGATACGCAGTATTTT.

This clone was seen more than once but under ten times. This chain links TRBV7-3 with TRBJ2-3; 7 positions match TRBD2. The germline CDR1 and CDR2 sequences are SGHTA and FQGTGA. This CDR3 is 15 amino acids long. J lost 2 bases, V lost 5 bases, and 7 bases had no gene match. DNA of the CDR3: TGTGCCAGCAGCCCCTGGGGGGGGGACACAGATACGCAGTATTTT. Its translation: CASSPWGGDTDTQYF.